These 15 T cell receptor beta chains were all obtained from the same sample, sequenced in a study of blood T cell repertoires in COVID-19. The protocol was immunoSEQ multiplex PCR, while the TCRdb copy is restricted to in-frame clones and leaves out a portion. The repertoire holds under 300,000 clones, with 86% as singletons. The sample comprised peripheral blood. The receptor source for this set is a man aged 80 or over with acute or convalescent COVID-19.

The genes are TRBV28 and TRBJ2-5; TRBD2 agrees at 8 bases. CDR1 is MDHEN and CDR2 is SYDVKM in the germline V gene. This CDR3 has 16 amino acids. The V segment lost 5 bases and the J segment 2 bases; nucleotides outside the gene matches: 10. The CDR3 here is CASSLHRGGGQETQYF. The CDR3 bases are TGTGCCAGCAGTCTTCACCGGGGGGGCGGACAAGAGACCCAGTACTTC.

The chain links TRBV28 to TRBJ1-5; perhaps TRBD1 as D (5 bases). CDR3 length: 15 residues. V dropped 5 bases and J dropped 7 bases, with 18 bases sitting between them. Germline V gene sequence: CDR1 MDHEN, CDR2 SYDVKM. CDR3: CASSAPQGMGQPQHF. CDR3 DNA: TGTGCCAGCAGTGCTCCCCAGGGAATGGGGCAGCCCCAGCATTTT.

The CDR3 reads CASSLDDDSSYNEQFF. CDR3 DNA: TGTGCCAGCAGCTTAGACGACGACAGCTCCTACAATGAGCAGTTCTTC. The chain combines TRBV11-1 with TRBJ2-1, with D perhaps matching TRBD1 (5 bases). Germline V gene lookup returns CDR1 SGHAT and CDR2 FQDESV (reference sequence). V dropped 1 base and J dropped 0 bases, with 10 bases sitting between them. The CDR3 is 16 amino acids. Full variable domain (missing parts from reference TRBV11-1 and TRBJ2-1): EAEVAQSPRYKITEKSQAVAFWCDPISGHATLYWYRQILGQGPELLVQFQDESVVDDSQLPKDRFSAERLKGVDSTLKIQPAELGDSAMYLCASSLDDDSSYNEQFFGPGTRLTVL.

The chain links TRBV12-3 or TRBV12-4 to TRBJ1-1; possibly TRBD1 for D (5 bases). This CDR3 is 13 amino acids long. V was cut by 6 bases and J by 4 bases, with 12 bases left in between. CDR3 protein: CASRPRVSTEAFF. The CDR3 coding sequence is TGTGCCAGCAGACCCAGGGTAAGCACTGAAGCTTTCTTT.

This clone showed up just once. The J gene is TRBJ1-2, the V gene TRBV6-5; D may be TRBD1 (6 bases). V was shortened by 6 bases and J by 3 bases, with 14 bases between the two germline ends. The germline V gene has CDR1 MNHEY and CDR2 SVGAGI. This CDR3 comprises 14 residues. The CDR3 DNA follows: TGTGCCAGCAGCAAGGACAGTTCATACTATGGCTACACCTTC. It encodes CASSKDSSYYGYTF.

V usage is TRBV9 and J usage is TRBJ2-5; TRBD2 is a possible D gene (6 bases). Trimming shortened V by 2 bases and J by 9 bases, and 20 bases separated the two germline ends. This CDR3 has 15 residues. The germline V gene encodes CDR1 SGDLS and CDR2 YYNGEE. The CDR3 protein is CASSVTGAFREAQYF. CDR3 nucleotide sequence: TGTGCCAGCAGCGTTACAGGTGCCTTTAGGGAGGCCCAGTACTTC.

V and J are TRBV2 and TRBJ2-1, with TRBD1 matching 10 bases. The CDR3 extends over 14 amino acids. With V trimmed by 7 bases and J by 8 bases, 8 bases remained unmatched. Germline V gives CDR1 SNHLY, CDR2 FYNNEI. The CDR3 reads CASNRDRGTDEQFF. The CDR3 DNA is TGTGCCAGCAACCGGGACAGGGGCACGGATGAGCAGTTCTTC.

The genes are TRBV7-8 and TRBJ1-1, with TRBD1 matching 7 bases. Germline CDR1 reads SGHVS; CDR2 reads FQNEAQ. The V segment lost 1 base and the J segment 5 bases; nucleotides outside the gene matches: 4. This CDR3 comprises 14 residues. The CDR3 DNA is TGTGCCAGCAGCTTAGTAGGGGGCTCTACTGAAGCTTTCTTT. Translating it yields CASSLVGGSTEAFF.

The gene calls are TRBV2 and TRBJ1-5; 7 bases map to TRBD1. Germline CDR1 reads SNHLY; CDR2 reads FYNNEI. CDR3 length: 11 residues. With 1 base clipped from V and 12 bases from J, the junction kept 0 bases outside the gene matches. The CDR3 loop is CASSEGQGQHF. The CDR3 DNA reads TGTGCCAGCAGTGAAGGACAGGGCCAGCATTTT.

The rearrangement links TRBV5-4 to TRBJ1-2; no definite D call. The CDR3 length is 15 residues. Deletions cut 1 base from V and 8 bases from J, with 18 bases between. CDR1 and CDR2 (germline): SGHNT, YYREEE (reference sequence). This CDR3 reads CASSLWAGGTRGYTF. The CDR3 DNA follows: TGTGCCAGCAGCTTGTGGGCAGGAGGTACTCGCGGCTACACCTTC. Based on the CDR3 plus reference TRBV5-4 and TRBJ1-2, the full variable domain is ETGVTQSPTHLIKTRGQQVTLRCSSQSGHNTVSWYQQALGQGPQFIFQYYREEENGRGNFPPRFSGLQFPNYSSELNVNALELDDSALYLCASSLWAGGTRGYTFGSGTRLTVV.

This clone was seen a single time. The chain links TRBV18 to TRBJ2-4, with a possible D match to TRBD2 (6 bases). V was cut by 2 bases and J by 0 bases, with 14 bases left in between. The germline gives CDR1 KGHSH, CDR2 LQKENI. The length of the CDR3 is 17 residues. The CDR3 spells CASSPISGGLAKNIQYF. CDR3 coding DNA: TGTGCCAGCTCACCAATCTCCGGAGGGCTAGCCAAAAACATTCAGTACTTC.

The CDR3: CASNRNQGSPGANVLTF. The CDR3 DNA follows: TGTGCCAGCAACAGGAACCAGGGCTCCCCTGGGGCCAACGTCCTGACTTTC. The chain links TRBV25-1 to TRBJ2-6; a weak D match, TRBD1 (5 bases). The V end was cut by 7 bases, the J end by 2 bases, with 18 bases between. The CDR3 has 17 residues. Per germline, CDR1 MGHDK and CDR2 SYGVNS.

The chain couples TRBV18 to TRBJ2-2; possibly TRBD2 for D (5 bases). V was pared by 0 bases and J by 7 bases, with 12 bases between. This CDR3 has 15 residues. Germline values: CDR1 KGHSH, CDR2 LQKENI. The CDR3 protein is CASSPPRSGIGELFF. CDR3 nucleotide sequence: TGTGCCAGCTCACCACCGAGATCGGGAATCGGGGAGCTGTTTTTT.

V gene TRBV19 combines with J gene TRBJ1-3, with unresolved D. This CDR3 comprises 14 residues. Germline CDR1 reads LNHDA; CDR2 reads SQIVND (reference sequence). Deletions cut 5 bases from V and 4 bases from J, with 12 bases between. CDR3 amino acids: CASSPIESGNTIYF. CDR3 coding DNA: TGTGCCAGTAGTCCGATTGAGTCCGGAAACACCATATATTTT. Supplemented by reference TRBV19 and TRBJ1-3, the full variable domain reads DGGITQSPKYLFRKEGQNVTLSCEQNLNHDAMYWYRQDPGQGLRLIYYSQIVNDFQKGDIAEGYSVSREKKESFPLTVTSAQKNPTAFYLCASSPIESGNTIYFGEGSWLTVV.

The CDR3 loop is CASSLSGGQTQYF. For the CDR3, the DNA is TGTGCCAGCAGCTTATCAGGGGGCCAGACCCAGTACTTC. The chain employs TRBV7-2 and TRBJ2-5; TRBD1 agrees at 8 bases. V lost 2 bases and J lost 6; bases outside the gene matches: 2. Germline V gene data show CDR1 as SGHTA and CDR2 as FQGNSA. This CDR3 is built from 13 residues.